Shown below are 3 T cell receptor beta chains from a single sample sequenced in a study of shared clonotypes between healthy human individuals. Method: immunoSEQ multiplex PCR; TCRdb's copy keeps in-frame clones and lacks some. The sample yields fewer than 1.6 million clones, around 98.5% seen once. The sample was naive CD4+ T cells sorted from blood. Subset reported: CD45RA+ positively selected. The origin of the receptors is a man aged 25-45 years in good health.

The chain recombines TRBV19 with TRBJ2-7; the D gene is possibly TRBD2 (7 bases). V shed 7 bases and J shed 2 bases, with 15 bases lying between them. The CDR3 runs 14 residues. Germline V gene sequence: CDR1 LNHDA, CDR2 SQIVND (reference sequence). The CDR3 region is CASTPAGAPYEQYF. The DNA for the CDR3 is TGTGCCAGTACCCCTGCGGGGGCCCCCTACGAGCAGTACTTC. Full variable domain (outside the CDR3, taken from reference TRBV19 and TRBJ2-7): DGGITQSPKYLFRKEGQNVTLSCEQNLNHDAMYWYRQDPGQGLRLIYYSQIVNDFQKGDIAEGYSVSREKKESFPLTVTSAQKNPTAFYLCASTPAGAPYEQYFGPGTRLTVT.

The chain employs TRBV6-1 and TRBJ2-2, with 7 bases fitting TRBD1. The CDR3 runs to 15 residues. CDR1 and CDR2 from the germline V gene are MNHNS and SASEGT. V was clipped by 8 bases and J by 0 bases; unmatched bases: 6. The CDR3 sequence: CASHRDSSNTGELFF. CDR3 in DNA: TGTGCCAGCCACCGGGACAGCTCGAACACCGGGGAGCTGTTTTTT.

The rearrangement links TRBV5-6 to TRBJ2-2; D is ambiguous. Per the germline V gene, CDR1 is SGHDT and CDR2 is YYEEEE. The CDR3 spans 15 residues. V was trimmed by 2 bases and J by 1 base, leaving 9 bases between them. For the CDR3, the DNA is TGTGCCAGCAGCTTCGGCGGTAAGAACACCGGGGAGCTGTTTTTT. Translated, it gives CASSFGGKNTGELFF.